The text below deals with one T cell receptor beta chain. Its specificity is not known. Via MiXCR, TCRdb re-called the reads, giving one row per CDR3 protein. The sample lists around 500,000 distinct CDR3 sequences, about 44% occurring once. These data belong to a study of T cell repertoires in cytomegalovirus infection. Turning to the study itself: Selection of CMV epitopes for the study included recently identified HLA-C-restricted and well-studied HLA-B-restricted ones. CMV infection plus the matching HLA type was flagged by public TCR beta signatures. The study's findings and limits: Cumulative public TCR beta family frequency identified carriers of CMV plus the relevant HLA. Ex vivo responses were dominated by HLA-C-restricted CMV-specific TCR beta clonotypes.

J lost 0 bases, V lost 1 base, and 4 bases had no gene match. This CDR3 has 18 amino acids. CDR1 and CDR2 (germline): SGHTA, FQGNSA. The sequencing used cultured PBMCs, collected from culture after CMV antigen stimulation. The gene calls are TRBV7-2 and TRBJ2-6; 9 bases map to TRBD2. The source is a human donor in good health (CMV status not recorded). Some clones in this sample may be carry-over from other donors' samples. CDR3 nucleotide sequence: TGTGCCAGCAGCTTAGTTCCGACTAGCGGCTCTGGGGCCAACGTCCTGACTTTC. It is translated as CASSLVPTSGSGANVLTF.